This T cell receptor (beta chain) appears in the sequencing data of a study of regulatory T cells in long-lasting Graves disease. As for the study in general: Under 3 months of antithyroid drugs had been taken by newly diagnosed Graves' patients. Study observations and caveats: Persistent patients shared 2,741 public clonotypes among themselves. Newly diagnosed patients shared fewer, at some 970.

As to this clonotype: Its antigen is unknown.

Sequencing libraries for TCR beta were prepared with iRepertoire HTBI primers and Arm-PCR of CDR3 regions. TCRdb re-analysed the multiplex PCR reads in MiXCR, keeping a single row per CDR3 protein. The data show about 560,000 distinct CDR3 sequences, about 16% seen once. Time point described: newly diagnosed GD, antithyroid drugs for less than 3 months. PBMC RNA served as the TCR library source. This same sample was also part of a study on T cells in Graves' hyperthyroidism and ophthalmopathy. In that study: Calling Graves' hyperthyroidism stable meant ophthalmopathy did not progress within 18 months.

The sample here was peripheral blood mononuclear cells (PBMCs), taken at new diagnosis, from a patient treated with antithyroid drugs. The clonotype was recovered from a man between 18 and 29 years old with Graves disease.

This chain's CDR3 is CASSPWLERNSPLHF. The CDR3 coding sequence is TGTGCCAGCAGCCCGTGGTTGGAGCGAAATTCACCCCTCCACTTT. The V call is TRBV7-2, the J call TRBJ1-6; D gene uncertain. This CDR3 has 15 residues. Looked up from germline, CDR1 is SGHTA and CDR2 is FQGNSA. V lost 5 bases, J lost 7 bases, and 15 bases lay in between. Combining the CDR3 with reference TRBV7-2 and TRBJ1-6 gives the whole variable domain GAGVSQSPSNKVTEKGKDVELRCDPISGHTALYWYRQSLGQGLEFLIYFQGNSAPDKSGLPSDRFSAERTGGSVSTLTIQRTQQEDSAVYLCASSPWLERNSPLHFGNGTRLTVT.